Listed below are T cell receptor beta chains from one sample, sequenced in a study of blood T cell repertoires in COVID-19. Sequencing used immunoSEQ multiplex PCR; TCRdb keeps in-frame clones, though not all of them. The sample contains fewer than 300,000 clones, about 86% of which appear only once. What was sequenced was peripheral blood. These receptor sequences come from a woman aged 30 to 39 with COVID-19, enrolled during active disease. The CDR3 runs from the conserved cysteine through the conserved F or W. Each record gives: clone size, V gene, J gene, D gene, CDR3 protein, CDR3 DNA. A D gene is named only where the DNA matches it firmly. Clone size is shown for a subset of rows, as once, few, many or a class of expanded clone.

abundance: .; v_gene: TRBV2; j_gene: TRBJ2-1; d_gene: TRBD2; CDR3aa: CASSDLAGGLLNEQFF; CDR3nt: TGTGCCAGCAGCGATCTAGCGGGGGGGCTGTTGAATGAGCAGTTCTTC
abundance: .; v_gene: TRBV5-1; j_gene: TRBJ2-4; d_gene: TRBD2; CDR3aa: CASSSSAGVGKNIQYF; CDR3nt: TGCGCCAGCAGCTCTTCGGCGGGGGTCGGCAAAAACATTCAGTACTTC
abundance: .; v_gene: TRBV6-5; j_gene: TRBJ2-7; d_gene: TRBD2; CDR3aa: CASTSGGAYEQYF; CDR3nt: TGTGCCAGTACTAGCGGGGGGGCCTACGAGCAGTACTTC
abundance: .; v_gene: TRBV30; j_gene: TRBJ2-3; d_gene: .; CDR3aa: CAWSRDLTSTDTQYF; CDR3nt: TGTGCCTGGAGCCGGGACTTGACTAGCACAGATACGCAGTATTTT
abundance: .; v_gene: TRBV3-1/TRBV3-2; j_gene: TRBJ2-5; d_gene: .; CDR3aa: CASSQDISGGETQYF; CDR3nt: TGTGCCAGCAGCCAAGATATATCAGGGGGGGAGACCCAGTACTTC
abundance: .; v_gene: TRBV3-1/TRBV3-2; j_gene: TRBJ2-2; d_gene: TRBD2; CDR3aa: CASSQEGTSANTGELFF; CDR3nt: TGTGCCAGCAGCCAAGAGGGGACTAGCGCGAACACCGGGGAGCTGTTTTTT
abundance: .; v_gene: TRBV5-4; j_gene: TRBJ1-1; d_gene: TRBD1; CDR3aa: CASSSVQGAGTEAFF; CDR3nt: TGTGCCAGCAGCTCGGTACAGGGGGCTGGCACTGAAGCTTTCTTT
abundance: .; v_gene: TRBV2; j_gene: TRBJ2-3; d_gene: TRBD1; CDR3aa: CAIHPGQGLPDTQYF; CDR3nt: TGTGCCATCCACCCGGGACAGGGTCTCCCAGATACGCAGTATTTT
abundance: .; v_gene: TRBV4-2; j_gene: TRBJ2-2; d_gene: TRBD2; CDR3aa: CASSQDWASGPTGELFF; CDR3nt: TGTGCCAGCAGCCAAGATTGGGCTAGCGGGCCTACCGGGGAGCTGTTTTTT
abundance: .; v_gene: TRBV7-9; j_gene: TRBJ1-2; d_gene: TRBD1; CDR3aa: CASSLYLTGGSYGYTF; CDR3nt: TGTGCCAGCAGCTTATACTTGACAGGGGGAAGTTATGGCTACACCTTC
abundance: .; v_gene: TRBV23-1; j_gene: TRBJ2-2; d_gene: TRBD1; CDR3aa: CASSLDRRLQRTGGTGELFF; CDR3nt: TGCGCCAGCAGTCTCGACCGCCGATTACAGCGGACAGGGGGCACCGGGGAGCTGTTTTTT
abundance: .; v_gene: TRBV2; j_gene: TRBJ1-3; d_gene: .; CDR3aa: CASRPRDFSWNTIYF; CDR3nt: TGTGCCAGCAGACCCAGGGATTTTAGCTGGAACACCATATATTTT
abundance: .; v_gene: TRBV3-1/TRBV3-2; j_gene: TRBJ1-4; d_gene: TRBD1; CDR3aa: CASSQGFSTGGTNEKLFF; CDR3nt: TGTGCCAGCAGCCAAGGGTTTTCTACAGGGGGAACTAATGAAAAACTGTTTTTT
abundance: .; v_gene: TRBV29-1; j_gene: TRBJ1-6; d_gene: TRBD1; CDR3aa: CSVGRDSNSPLHF; CDR3nt: TGCAGCGTTGGACGGGACAGCAATTCACCCCTCCACTTT
abundance: .; v_gene: TRBV10-1; j_gene: TRBJ2-7; d_gene: TRBD2; CDR3aa: CASSGDSGGHYEKQYF; CDR3nt: TGCGCCAGCAGTGGGGATAGCGGGGGGCATTACGAGAAGCAGTACTTC
abundance: .; v_gene: TRBV19; j_gene: TRBJ2-5; d_gene: TRBD2; CDR3aa: CASRKTSVNMETQYF; CDR3nt: TGTGCCAGTAGGAAGACTAGCGTCAACATGGAGACCCAGTACTTC
abundance: .; v_gene: TRBV7-6; j_gene: TRBJ2-3; d_gene: TRBD2; CDR3aa: CASSYQRGAGTDTQYF; CDR3nt: TGTGCCAGCAGCTACCAGCGGGGGGCAGGCACAGATACGCAGTATTTT
abundance: few; v_gene: TRBV28; j_gene: TRBJ2-7; d_gene: .; CDR3aa: CASSLPPAGFEQYF; CDR3nt: TGTGCCAGCAGTTTACCCCCGGCGGGGTTCGAGCAGTACTTC
abundance: .; v_gene: TRBV2; j_gene: TRBJ1-6; d_gene: .; CDR3aa: CASSDQEVIISPLHF; CDR3nt: TGTGCCAGCAGTGACCAGGAAGTTATAATTTCACCCCTCCACTTT
abundance: .; v_gene: TRBV18; j_gene: TRBJ2-3; d_gene: TRBD1; CDR3aa: CASSPYRGLGDTQYF; CDR3nt: TGTGCCAGCTCACCCTACAGGGGGCTGGGAGATACGCAGTATTTT
abundance: .; v_gene: TRBV6-5; j_gene: TRBJ1-2; d_gene: .; CDR3aa: CASRNGFSATF; CDR3nt: TGTGCCAGCAGAAACGGGTTTTCTGCAACCTTC
abundance: once; v_gene: TRBV7-2; j_gene: TRBJ2-1; d_gene: .; CDR3aa: CASSLQFFEQFF; CDR3nt: TGTGCCAGCAGCTTGCAGTTTTTTGAGCAGTTCTTC
abundance: .; v_gene: TRBV28; j_gene: TRBJ2-7; d_gene: .; CDR3aa: CASSLEGSPYEQYF; CDR3nt: TGTGCCAGCAGTTTGGAGGGCAGCCCCTACGAGCAGTACTTC
abundance: few; v_gene: TRBV27; j_gene: TRBJ1-2; d_gene: .; CDR3aa: CASSWGTGEGYTF; CDR3nt: TGTGCCAGCAGTTGGGGCACAGGCGAAGGCTACACCTTC
abundance: few; v_gene: TRBV19; j_gene: TRBJ1-5; d_gene: TRBD1; CDR3aa: CASSVRTGQPQHF; CDR3nt: TGTGCCAGTAGTGTACGGACAGGTCAGCCCCAGCATTTT
abundance: many; v_gene: TRBV4-1; j_gene: TRBJ2-5; d_gene: TRBD2; CDR3aa: CASSRRIAGGLDAETQYF; CDR3nt: TGCGCCAGCAGCCGAAGAATAGCGGGGGGGCTTGACGCAGAGACCCAGTACTTC
abundance: once; v_gene: TRBV19; j_gene: TRBJ2-3; d_gene: TRBD2; CDR3aa: CASSRTSGGAADTQYF; CDR3nt: TGTGCCAGTAGTAGGACTAGCGGGGGGGCCGCAGATACGCAGTATTTT
abundance: .; v_gene: TRBV11-2; j_gene: TRBJ1-6; d_gene: TRBD1; CDR3aa: CASSSSEGGANSPLHF; CDR3nt: TGTGCCAGCAGCTCTAGTGAAGGGGGCGCGAACTCACCCCTCCACTTT
abundance: .; v_gene: TRBV28; j_gene: TRBJ1-2; d_gene: .; CDR3aa: CASSLGGNYGYTF; CDR3nt: TGTGCCAGCAGTTTAGGGGGGAACTATGGCTACACCTTC
abundance: once; v_gene: TRBV12-5; j_gene: TRBJ1-1; d_gene: .; CDR3aa: CASGLDTGLAAFF; CDR3nt: TGTGCTAGTGGTTTGGACACAGGATTGGCAGCTTTCTTT
abundance: few; v_gene: TRBV11-2; j_gene: TRBJ2-3; d_gene: TRBD2; CDR3aa: CASSPGGAGGYTDTQYF; CDR3nt: TGTGCCAGCAGCCCGGGGGGAGCGGGGGGTTACACAGATACGCAGTATTTT
abundance: .; v_gene: TRBV19; j_gene: TRBJ1-2; d_gene: TRBD1; CDR3aa: CASTGGFGYTF; CDR3nt: TGTGCCAGTACAGGGGGCTTTGGCTACACCTTC
abundance: .; v_gene: TRBV4-1; j_gene: TRBJ2-2; d_gene: .; CDR3aa: CASSQVYSNTGELFF; CDR3nt: TGCGCCAGCAGCCAAGTCTATTCGAACACCGGGGAGCTGTTTTTT
abundance: .; v_gene: TRBV9; j_gene: TRBJ2-2; d_gene: .; CDR3aa: CASTFSTGELFF; CDR3nt: TGTGCCAGCACCTTCAGCACCGGGGAGCTGTTTTTT
abundance: .; v_gene: TRBV9; j_gene: TRBJ2-1; d_gene: TRBD2; CDR3aa: CASSARGGYNEQFF; CDR3nt: TGTGCCAGCAGCGCCCGGGGGGGCTACAATGAGCAGTTCTTC
abundance: .; v_gene: TRBV5-4; j_gene: TRBJ2-5; d_gene: .; CDR3aa: CASSRDYQETQYF; CDR3nt: TGTGCCAGCAGCCGGGACTACCAAGAGACCCAGTACTTC
abundance: .; v_gene: TRBV19; j_gene: TRBJ1-5; d_gene: TRBD1; CDR3aa: CASSLDRGQPQHF; CDR3nt: TGTGCCAGTAGCCTTGACAGGGGTCAGCCCCAGCATTTT
abundance: .; v_gene: TRBV28; j_gene: TRBJ1-2; d_gene: TRBD1; CDR3aa: CASRTRGSSGYTF; CDR3nt: TGTGCCAGCCGGACCAGGGGGAGCAGTGGCTACACCTTC
abundance: .; v_gene: TRBV5-4; j_gene: TRBJ1-6; d_gene: .; CDR3aa: CASSLGASTLHF; CDR3nt: TGTGCCAGCAGCTTGGGGGCATCAACCCTCCACTTT
abundance: .; v_gene: TRBV7-2; j_gene: TRBJ2-7; d_gene: TRBD2; CDR3aa: CASSQTSYYEQYF; CDR3nt: TGTGCCAGCAGCCAGACTAGCTACTACGAGCAGTACTTC
abundance: .; v_gene: TRBV25-1; j_gene: TRBJ2-3; d_gene: .; CDR3aa: CASSPSTDTQYF; CDR3nt: TGTGCCAGCAGCCCTAGCACAGATACGCAGTATTTT
abundance: once; v_gene: TRBV28; j_gene: TRBJ2-7; d_gene: .; CDR3aa: CASSLTGVEQYF; CDR3nt: TGTGCCAGCAGTCTGACGGGGGTCGAGCAGTACTTC
abundance: .; v_gene: TRBV5-1; j_gene: TRBJ2-3; d_gene: TRBD2; CDR3aa: CASSLVWTSGTDTQYF; CDR3nt: TGCGCCAGCAGCTTGGTTTGGACTAGCGGCACAGATACGCAGTATTTT
abundance: .; v_gene: TRBV3-1/TRBV3-2; j_gene: TRBJ1-1; d_gene: .; CDR3aa: CASSLNTEAFF; CDR3nt: TGTGCCAGCAGTCTTAACACTGAAGCTTTCTTT
abundance: few; v_gene: TRBV11-2; j_gene: TRBJ2-2; d_gene: TRBD1; CDR3aa: CASSPSPGQGITGELFF; CDR3nt: TGTGCCAGCAGCCCATCCCCGGGACAGGGTATCACCGGGGAGCTGTTTTTT
abundance: .; v_gene: TRBV2; j_gene: TRBJ2-7; d_gene: TRBD2; CDR3aa: CASRAGLAGGEQYF; CDR3nt: TGTGCCAGCAGAGCGGGACTAGCGGGGGGCGAGCAGTACTTC
abundance: .; v_gene: TRBV2; j_gene: TRBJ2-5; d_gene: .; CDR3aa: CASSEYLGGLETQYF; CDR3nt: TGTGCCAGCAGTGAATATTTGGGGGGGCTAGAGACCCAGTACTTC
abundance: .; v_gene: TRBV5-4; j_gene: TRBJ2-5; d_gene: .; CDR3aa: CASSRKDFQETQYF; CDR3nt: TGTGCCAGCAGCCGGAAAGACTTTCAAGAGACCCAGTACTTC
abundance: .; v_gene: TRBV6-5; j_gene: TRBJ2-3; d_gene: .; CDR3aa: CASGGSGEADTQYF; CDR3nt: TGTGCCAGCGGCGGATCCGGGGAAGCAGATACGCAGTATTTT
abundance: .; v_gene: TRBV5-1; j_gene: TRBJ1-2; d_gene: TRBD1; CDR3aa: CASSSTDRGRNGYTF; CDR3nt: TGCGCCAGCAGCTCGACCGACAGGGGGCGAAATGGCTACACCTTC
abundance: .; v_gene: TRBV18; j_gene: TRBJ1-1; d_gene: .; CDR3aa: CASSPPQFKNTEAFF; CDR3nt: TGTGCCAGCTCACCACCGCAGTTCAAGAACACTGAAGCTTTCTTT
abundance: .; v_gene: TRBV5-5; j_gene: TRBJ2-3; d_gene: .; CDR3aa: CASSPLSTDTQYF; CDR3nt: TGTGCCAGCAGCCCCCTAAGCACAGATACGCAGTATTTT
abundance: .; v_gene: TRBV5-1; j_gene: TRBJ2-2; d_gene: TRBD1; CDR3aa: CASRGQDTGELFF; CDR3nt: TGCGCCAGCAGGGGACAGGACACCGGGGAGCTGTTTTTT
abundance: .; v_gene: TRBV3-1/TRBV3-2; j_gene: TRBJ1-1; d_gene: TRBD1; CDR3aa: CASSPRQGSTEAFF; CDR3nt: TGTGCCAGCAGCCCACGACAGGGCTCCACTGAAGCTTTCTTT
abundance: .; v_gene: TRBV2; j_gene: TRBJ2-7; d_gene: .; CDR3aa: CAGGTDHYEQYF; CDR3nt: TGTGCCGGAGGGACAGACCACTACGAGCAGTACTTC
abundance: .; v_gene: TRBV5-1; j_gene: TRBJ2-7; d_gene: .; CDR3aa: CASSLVGTRNSYEQYF; CDR3nt: TGCGCCAGCAGCTTGGTAGGAACCAGGAACTCCTACGAGCAGTACTTC